These 8 T cell receptor beta chains share one sample of origin, sequenced in a study of blood T cell repertoires in COVID-19. The repertoire was sequenced with immunoSEQ multiplex PCR; TCRdb's copy has only in-frame clones and lacks some. The data contain 80,000 to 95,000 clones, 70% to 90% of them seen just once; the ten biggest clones take up 27%. Sequenced sample: peripheral blood. The source is a man in his fifties with active or convalescent COVID-19.

CDR3 coding DNA: TGTGCCAGCAGTTCCCCGGGACAGGGGGAATACACCATATATTTT. Its translation is CASSSPGQGEYTIYF. The genes are TRBV28 and TRBJ1-3; 11 bases are shared with TRBD1. CDR3 size: 15 residues. Germline values: CDR1 MDHEN, CDR2 SYDVKM. The V and J ends lost 4 bases and 8 bases, in that order; junction bases with no gene match: 7.

This sequence joins TRBV4-1 and TRBJ2-7, with 11 positions matching TRBD2. Germline CDR1 is MGHRA and CDR2 is YSYEKL. This CDR3 comprises 16 residues. V lost 0 bases to trimming and J lost 2 bases; unmatched junction nucleotides: 3. The chain's CDR3 is CASSQERLAGTYEQYF. Here the CDR3 DNA reads TGCGCCAGCAGCCAAGAAAGACTAGCGGGGACCTACGAGCAGTACTTC.

The rearrangement links TRBV3-1 (or the pseudogene TRBV3-2) to TRBJ2-2; 14 bases align to TRBD2. The CDR3 length is 15 residues. The J segment lost 7 bases and the V segment lost 4 bases, leaving 2 bases of the junction unmatched. Germline loops: CDR1 LGHDT, CDR2 YNNKEL (reference sequence). CDR3 protein: CASSRLAGGVGELFF. In DNA, the CDR3 is TGTGCCAGCAGCCGACTAGCGGGAGGGGTCGGGGAGCTGTTTTTT.

J is TRBJ2-5 and V is TRBV6-6; weak D call: TRBD2 (5 bases). Trimming removed 0 bases from V and 5 bases from J, with 10 bases in between. Germline V gene sequence: CDR1 MNHNY, CDR2 SVGAGI (reference sequence). The CDR3 is 14 residues long. Written as DNA, the CDR3 is TGTGCCAGCAGTTACTCGGGGAGTGCGGAGACCCAGTACTTC. It yields the protein CASSYSGSAETQYF.

This sequence joins TRBV19 and TRBJ2-2, with D possibly matching TRBD2 (6 bases). The CDR3 consists of 17 residues. Trimming cost V 0 bases and J 4 bases, with 15 bases left between them. The V gene's germline CDR1 is LNHDA and CDR2 SQIVND (reference sequence). CDR3 coding DNA: TGTGCCAGTAGTATAGATAGGGGCGGGACCACCACCGGGGAGCTGTTTTTT. This translates into CASSIDRGGTTTGELFF.

The V gene is TRBV10-3, the J gene TRBJ1-2; 9 bases are a match to TRBD1. The CDR3 runs to 15 residues. Per the germline V gene, CDR1 is ENHRY and CDR2 is SYGVKD. Trimming cost V 4 bases and J 2 bases; bases outside gene matches: 5. CDR3 DNA sequence: TGTGCCATCAGTGGAAACGACAGGGGGAACTATGGCTACACCTTC. Protein: CAISGNDRGNYGYTF.

This sequence joins TRBV19 and TRBJ2-5, with 8 nucleotides matching TRBD2. CDR3 size: 12 residues. The V and J ends lost 8 bases and 2 bases, in that order; junction bases with no gene match: 1. In germline, CDR1 is LNHDA, CDR2 SQIVND (reference sequence). In DNA form, the CDR3 reads TGTGCCAGTCGGGAGGGGCAAGAGACCCAGTACTTC. Translating gives CASREGQETQYF.

CDR3 nucleotide sequence: TGTGCCAGCAGTTTAAACCCGGACAGGCTAGGAAGAACTGAAGCTTTCTTT. It specifies CASSLNPDRLGRTEAFF. V gene TRBV27 combines with J gene TRBJ1-1; 7 bases are a match to TRBD1. The CDR3 covers 17 residues. Germline trimming cut 2 bases from V and 5 bases from J; bases unmatched to any gene: 14. In germline, CDR1 is MNHEY, CDR2 SMNVEV (reference sequence).